This T cell receptor beta chain was documented in a study of lymphopenia after photon versus proton radiotherapy (dated 2019 in TCRdb). Regarding the study in general: Photon and proton radiation therapy were compared by the study for their immunological effects in patients with gastrointestinal tumors who developed high-grade lymphopenia. The cohort comprised roughly 20 patients with gastrointestinal tumors who received either photon or proton therapy and then developed lymphopenia. The goal of the study was to describe how the two radiation modalities differ in their effects on the immune system.

Beyond this particular receptor, the publication reports: Across the cohort, a larger post-nadir drop in TCR diversity was inversely correlated with overall survival time among patients who died. During treatment, patients who received photon therapy lost naive T cells and TCR diversity and gained effector/memory populations, whereas patients who received proton therapy remained relatively stable. The authors looked at the survival association only in patients who died, and they framed better survival with proton therapy as a possibility rather than a demonstrated result. Once the lymphocyte count had reached its nadir, the repertoires of photon-treated patients showed oligoclonal expansion, particularly of CD8+ Temra cells, and this expansion drove the decline in diversity.

In this sample, this clone turned up a few times. Its antigen has not been determined. The sample holds no much larger clone one base away, and base qualities are not on file. Via the germline V gene, CDR1 is SGHRS and CDR2 YFSETQ. There are 14 amino acids in the CDR3, from cysteine to phenylalanine inclusive. Just CDR3 DNA is preserved here, 42 bases in frame from base 1. Germline trimming: 2 bases from V, 5 bases from J; junction bases outside gene matches: 4. Receptors were amplified or captured by the immunoSEQ multiplex PCR assay. Alongside multiparametric flow cytometry, deep sequencing of rearranged TCR beta loci was used to profile the T cell repertoires. Sourced from immuneACCESS, this table was stored by TCRdb with only in-frame sequences that have V and J called. A share of the clones is absent; for the studies checked, an unresolved V gene accounts for under half, and the remainder has no known explanation. A total of 20,000 to 25,000 clones appear in this sample, 85% to 95% of them only once. The top ten constitute 7.5% to 9.5% of the sample.

This TCR came from a woman between 65 and 79 years old with pancreatic cancer. Some clones in this sample may be carry-over from other donors' samples. The input for sequencing was peripheral blood, taken from a patient treated with proton-based radiotherapy. The chain links TRBV5-1 with TRBJ1-1; TRBD1 aligns with 9 central bases. The CDR3 here reads CASSFLGQGTEAFF. Here is the DNA: TGCGCCAGCAGCTTTTTAGGACAGGGGACTGAAGCTTTCTTT.